This is a list of T cell receptor beta chains from one sample in a study of cytomegalovirus exposure and HLA in healthy donors. Some clones are missing from TCRdb's copy, which holds only in-frame ones; the method was immunoSEQ multiplex PCR. The table includes 170,000 or so clones, roughly 80% detected once. The sample comprised PBMCs. Every receptor here comes from a man aged 25 to 40 in good health and CMV-seropositive. CDR3s include the opening cysteine and the closing phenylalanine or tryptophan. The D gene is left open where the match is weak.

d_call j_call v_call cdr3_aa
NA TRBJ2-1 TRBV5-6 CASSPLGPAAQFF
TRBD1 TRBJ2-1 TRBV7-2 CASSSRQGMNEQFF
TRBD2 TRBJ2-1 TRBV4-2 CASSQVVTSVSSYNEQFF
NA TRBJ1-5 TRBV5-6 CASSSLNQPQHF
TRBD1 TRBJ2-3 TRBV27 CASSLRDREADTQYF
NA TRBJ1-1 TRBV11-3 CASSSSDRMNTEAFF
TRBD1 TRBJ1-1 TRBV5-6 CASSATGGAVQAEAFF
NA TRBJ2-3 TRBV6-5 CASSYSTGSDTQYF
TRBD2 TRBJ2-7 TRBV7-2 CASAVAGGPDEQYF
NA TRBJ1-1 TRBV7-9 CASSPGRGNRWTEAFF
TRBD1 TRBJ2-7 TRBV5-5 CASKRTGRYEQYF
TRBD2 TRBJ2-3 TRBV7-9 CASPRGVAGGPDTQYF
NA TRBJ1-1 TRBV28 CASSILQGNTEAFF
NA TRBJ2-3 TRBV7-2 CASSLVATRYRDTQYF
TRBD1 TRBJ1-5 TRBV7-8 CASSPGTGGFNQPQHF
NA TRBJ2-5 TRBV29-1 CSAGNLAETQYF
TRBD1 TRBJ1-5 TRBV19 CASSFDRGNQPQHF
NA TRBJ1-2 TRBV5-1 CASSLPRADRRIYGYTF
TRBD2 TRBJ2-3 TRBV19 CASSIERGGSTDTQYF
TRBD2 TRBJ2-1 TRBV19 CASSIQTSGHNEQFF
TRBD2 TRBJ2-3 TRBV6-6 CASSYSRTRTDTQYF
TRBD1 TRBJ1-4 TRBV7-9 CASSLGQRQGGNGKLFF
NA TRBJ2-2 TRBV6-5 CASSYSSTVEELFF
NA TRBJ2-2 TRBV27 CASSFSTGNTGELFF
NA TRBJ1-6 TRBV7-8 CASSLAFGADNSPLHF
NA TRBJ2-7 TRBV5-4 CASSLDSLISYEQYF
NA TRBJ1-2 TRBV7-9 CASSLDSILNYGYTF
TRBD2 TRBJ2-3 TRBV18 CASSPWTSGGAYPDTQYF
NA TRBJ1-6 TRBV4-3 CASSLIQGTYNSPLHF
NA TRBJ1-2 TRBV7-9 CASSRQVNYGYTF
TRBD1 TRBJ2-7 TRBV25-1 CASSERTGDGYEQYF
TRBD2 TRBJ2-2 TRBV27 CASSFSSGEKNTGELFF